The clone carrying this T cell receptor beta chain has ten or more counts. Its antigen remains unidentified. It was with 32 V and 13 J primers that multiplex PCR amplified TCR beta CDR3. MiXCR was run by TCRdb on the multiplex PCR reads, yielding one entry per CDR3 protein. This sample has under 25,000 distinct CDR3 sequences, with around 27% found just once. At around 600 ng per sample, bulk tumor genomic DNA provided the template. Several biopsies per primary tumor were taken during surgery, spaced as far apart as possible. Each patient presented with untreated, newly diagnosed non-small cell lung cancer and received curative surgery. These data belong to a study of immune heterogeneity within non-small cell lung tumors. The overall study: The tumor set comprised a handful of squamous cell carcinomas and approximately ten non-squamous carcinomas (plus 1 not otherwise specified).

Study results and caveats: Locally, T-cell clonality showed a moderate but significant correlation with tumor mutational burden measured at the same site (R roughly 0.3). Each patient's tumor sites shared recurring identical dominant CDR3 beta clonotypes, and individual sites also carried their own high-frequency clones.

J gave up 6 bases and V 3 bases, and 9 bases lay outside the gene matches. This CDR3 has 15 amino acids. Germline assignment: CDR1 LNHDA and CDR2 SQIVND (reference sequence). The V gene is TRBV19, the J gene TRBJ2-7; 9 nucleotides align to TRBD2. Source material: lung tumor tissue. This TCR was sampled from a man aged 35 to 55 with non-small cell lung cancer. CDR3 bases: TGTGCCAGTAGTATCTTTGGGACTAGCCAAAGCGAGCAGTACTTC. It encodes CASSIFGTSQSEQYF.